A single sample is the source of the 4 T cell receptor beta chains below, sequenced in a study of OX40 agonist ivuxolimab in advanced cancers. Sequenced by immunoSEQ multiplex PCR; TCRdb stores in-frame clones only, minus some. The data contain approximately 80,000 clones, over 75% of them singletons. The source material was CD4+ or CD8+ T cells sorted from blood, sampled in a trial of the OX40 agonist ivuxolimab. These receptors were taken from an adult with an advanced solid tumor such as melanoma, head and neck, liver or kidney cancer.

This clone occurred once. The CDR3 protein is CASSVPGLAGANTGELFF. The CDR3 DNA reads TGTGCCAGCAGTGTCCCGGGACTAGCGGGGGCCAACACCGGGGAGCTGTTTTTT. V is TRBV25-1 and J is TRBJ1-3, with 14 bases aligning to TRBD2. The DNA end is a closer match to TRBJ2-2, so the J assignment may be wrong. The CDR3 is 18 residues long. CDR1 and CDR2 from the germline V gene are MGHDK and SYGVNS.

V is TRBV7-3 and J is TRBJ2-3; 9 nucleotides agree with TRBD2. Per the germline V gene, CDR1 is SGHTA and CDR2 is FQGTGA. The CDR3 has 18 residues. V shed 5 bases and J 2 bases; nucleotides not matched to a gene: 14. The CDR3 region has the DNA TGTGCCAGCAGCGCCGGCGTAGGAGCGGGGGGACCCACAGATACGCAGTATTTT. Encoded protein: CASSAGVGAGGPTDTQYF.

V gene TRBV30 combines with J gene TRBJ1-5; D perhaps matches TRBD1 (5 bases). The V gene lost 3 bases and the J gene lost 15 bases, with 21 bases spanning the gap. The CDR3 extends over 13 amino acids. From germline, CDR1 is GTSNPN and CDR2 SVGIG (reference sequence). CDR3 sequence: CAWSNRDLRGWHF. CDR3 bases: TGTGCCTGGAGCAACCGGGACCTCCGAGGGTGGCATTTT.

V usage is TRBV7-6 and J usage is TRBJ2-7; a possible D gene is TRBD2 (6 bases). The CDR3 spans 18 residues. The V and J ends lost 3 bases and 2 bases respectively, with 23 bases between them. Looked up from germline, CDR1 is SGHVS and CDR2 is FNYEAQ. CDR3 bases: TGTGCCAGCAGCTTCGGCCGCGGGCGGGACGGTGAGCCCTACGAGCAGTACTTC. Translated, it gives CASSFGRGRDGEPYEQYF.